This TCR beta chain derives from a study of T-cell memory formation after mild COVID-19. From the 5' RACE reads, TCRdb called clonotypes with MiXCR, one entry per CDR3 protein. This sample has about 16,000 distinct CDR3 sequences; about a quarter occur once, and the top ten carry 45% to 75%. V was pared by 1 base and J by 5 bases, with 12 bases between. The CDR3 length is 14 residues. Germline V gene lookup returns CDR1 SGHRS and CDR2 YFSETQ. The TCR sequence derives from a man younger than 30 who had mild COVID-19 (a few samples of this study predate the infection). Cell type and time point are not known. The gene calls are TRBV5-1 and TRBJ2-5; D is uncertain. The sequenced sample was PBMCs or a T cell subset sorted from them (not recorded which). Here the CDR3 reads CASSLFIYEETQYF. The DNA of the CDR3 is TGCGCCAGCAGCTTGTTCATCTACGAGGAGACCCAGTACTTC.